This T cell receptor (beta chain) was sequenced for a study of spatial heterogeneity in lung cancer. Looking at the study overall: Alpha-chain sequences were consistently detected in smaller numbers than beta-chain sequences.

Regarding the study as a whole: Ubiquitous expanded tumor TCRs showed up in blood more at resection than follow-up.

TCR cDNA molecules each had a unique molecular identifier. TCRdb independently ran MiXCR on the 5' RACE reads; one entry per CDR3 protein. The sample lists around 75,000 distinct CDR3 sequences, more than 10% occurring once. Time point described: sample taken at primary tumor resection. No cell sorting; template was whole RNA from tumor, lung tissue or PBMC. This clonotype showed up just a few times. The antigen remains unidentified. The sequence was obtained from a male donor with early-stage non-small cell lung cancer. Sample: PBMCs, taken at surgery.

CDR3 sequence: CASSPTGRNTIYF. The CDR3, as DNA: TGTGCCAGCAGTCCTACAGGGAGAAACACCATATATTTT. This chain connects TRBV6-5 to TRBJ1-3; a possible D gene is TRBD1 (6 bases). The germline gives CDR1 MNHEY, CDR2 SVGAGI. V was shortened by 5 bases and J by 5 bases, with 10 bases between the two germline ends. This CDR3 comprises 13 residues.